This TCR beta chain emerged from a study of T cell changes during pregnancy in multiple sclerosis. Measured with immunoSEQ multiplex PCR; TCRdb has only the in-frame clones, and not every one. The table has about 60,000 clones, approximately 96% seen once. This CDR3 is built from 14 residues. The V gene end was trimmed by 1 base and the J gene end by 6 bases; junction bases not matched to a gene: 2. Germline CDR1 is SGHVS and CDR2 is FQNEAQ. The chain uses TRBV7-8 and TRBJ1-5; TRBD1 aligns across 8 bases. This receptor was identified in a female donor with multiple sclerosis, enrolled in a pregnancy study. Material: CD8+ T cells from peripheral blood mononuclear cells, obtained after pregnancy. CDR3 region: CASSLDGTGQPQHF. CDR3 DNA: TGTGCCAGCAGCTTAGATGGGACAGGTCAGCCCCAGCATTTT.